This T cell receptor beta chain was identified during a study of TIL therapy for anti-PD-1-resistant metastatic lung cancer. About the research overall: Half of patients were current or former smokers.

The immunoSEQ assay was v3. Produced via immunoSEQ multiplex PCR; TCRdb's table is partial and in-frame only. The data contain approximately 97,000 clones, around 71% of them singletons. Described time point: pre-treatment sample, taken before nivolumab and TIL therapy. Pleural nodules or supraclavicular lymph nodes made up most of the excised metastases sampled. Tumor harvest preceded PD-1/PD-L1 blockade, followed by nivolumab treatment. Deletions cut 8 bases from V and 6 bases from J, with 16 bases between. The CDR3 length is 13 residues. CDR1 is ENHRY and CDR2 is SYGVKD in the germline V gene. The material sequenced was tumor tissue, taken at baseline. The chain links TRBV10-3 to TRBJ1-2, with D tentatively TRBD1 (6 bases). This receptor was taken from a person aged 25 to 79 with non-small cell lung cancer. The CDR3 DNA follows: TGTGCCATCGGGACAAATCCCAGTGATGGCTACACCTTC. Its translation is CAIGTNPSDGYTF.